This note documents a single TCR beta chain sequence. Its antigen remains unknown. The junction shows a germline mismatch at one end, possibly a read error. Profiling relied on immunoSEQ multiplex PCR, and the TCRdb table lists in-frame clones only, not all of them. The sample includes more than 9,000 clones, 55% to 75% seen only once; the top ten take 0.5% to 0.7%. The data are from a study of regulatory dendritic cells for organ transplantation. Germline V gene lookup returns CDR1 SSHAT and CDR2 FNYEAQ (reference sequence). This CDR3 is 14 amino acids long. Notes on the study in general: Naive CD4+ and CD8+ repertoires were highly diverse; memory CD8+ was most oligoclonal. The authors noted considerable between-person heterogeneity in alloreactive memory CD8+ cells.

Allogeneic regulatory or mature dendritic cells were co-cultured for roughly five days with CFSE-labeled sorted T cells at 1:10. Naive CD45RA+ and memory CD45RO+ CD4+ or CD8+ T cells were FACS-sorted. This receptor was identified in a human donor in good health. The chain couples TRBV7-7 to TRBJ2-5; D is possibly TRBD1 (8 bases). The sequencing sample was made of naive CD4+ T cells from blood cultured with dendritic cells. Subset noted: CD45RA+ naive T cells. CDR3 sequence: CASSLNRGGETQYF. The CDR3, as DNA: TGTGCTAGCAGCTTAAACAGGGGGGGAGAGACCCAGTACTTC. Complete variable domain (other parts from reference TRBV7-7 and TRBJ2-5): GAGVSQSPRYKVTKRGQDVTLRCDPISSHATLYWYQQALGQGPEFLTYFNYEAQPDKSGLPSDRFSAERPEGSISTLTIQRTEQRDSAMYRCASSLNRGGETQYFGPGTRLLVL.